What follows describes a single T cell receptor beta chain. The target of this receptor is not known. No base quality values were provided; no much bigger clone lies one nucleotide off. The data belong to a study of CD8 T cells in Susac syndrome (dated 2019 in TCRdb). Notes on the research overall: Whether CD8+ T cell activation and differentiation in Susac syndrome was antigen driven was tested using repertoire sequencing.

RNA was extracted using the RNeasy kit, and roughly 0.5 to 1 microgram was reverse transcribed with random hexamers. The immunoSEQ multiplex PCR assay, which covers 54 Vbeta and 13 Jbeta segments, was used to amplify TCR beta CDR3 regions. Bias from PCR amplification was corrected by using a synthetic template baseline for primer optimization and for computational correction. The study's own analysis went as follows. Reads were assigned to V, D and J genes according to IMGT and analyzed in immunoSEQ Analyzer, with only productive sequences retained. Clonality was calculated as one minus the Shannon entropy normalized by log2 of the number of productive unique sequences. For each patient and control, public and private clones were evaluated within the 100 most prevalent clones. Clones were defined as Susac-specific when absent from the healthy and MS cohorts, from about a thousand published viral clones and from other ImmuneACCESS disease sequences. The raw public reads went through TCRdb reprocessing: fastp at Q25, MiXCR clone calling, in-frame beta chains kept. A single entry per CDR3 protein holds the most common genes and DNA from its merged rows. For this entry, the V and J calls and clone size follow TCRdb and not the study's own pipeline. The sample profile shows 150,000 to 200,000 distinct CDR3 sequences; 80% to 95% of them were found once. The ten largest clones add up to around 0.13% of the sample.

Peripheral blood CD8+ and CD4+ T cells from healthy donors, Susac syndrome patients and multiple sclerosis patients were profiled by high-throughput TCR beta sequencing. Healthy donors were included as age- and sex-matched controls. Bulk CD8+ and CD4+ T cells were purified magnetically by negative isolation, whereas CD8+ TEMRA cells were enriched by FACS. Blood was drawn into EDTA tubes, processed within 24 hours, and PBMCs were isolated by density gradient centrifugation. PBMCs intended for TCR sequencing were cryopreserved in liquid nitrogen and were subsequently thawed in a 37 degrees C water bath. Purity of sorted or isolated CD4+, CD8+ and CD8+ TEMRA cells was at least 90%. Broad study findings and their caveats: The TCR sequencing and HLA analysis was acknowledged to have included a relatively small number of individuals.

What was sequenced was CD4+ T cells from PBMCs. The sequence was collected from a human donor in good health.

The CDR3 amino acid sequence is: CASSQGSAGNQPQHF. The nucleotide sequence is TGTGCCAGCAGCCAAGGCTCGGCTGGCAATCAGCCCCAGCATTTT. The chain couples TRBV3-1 to TRBJ1-5, with no confident D gene call. CDR1 and CDR2 (LGHDT, YNNKEL) derive from the germline V gene (reference sequence). V and J are truncated by 1 base and 2 bases respectively, leaving an intervening sequence of 9 bases. The CDR3 starts with the cysteine, ends with the phenylalanine, and has 15 residues. The entry retains the CDR3 DNA only, 45 bases that are in frame from base 1.